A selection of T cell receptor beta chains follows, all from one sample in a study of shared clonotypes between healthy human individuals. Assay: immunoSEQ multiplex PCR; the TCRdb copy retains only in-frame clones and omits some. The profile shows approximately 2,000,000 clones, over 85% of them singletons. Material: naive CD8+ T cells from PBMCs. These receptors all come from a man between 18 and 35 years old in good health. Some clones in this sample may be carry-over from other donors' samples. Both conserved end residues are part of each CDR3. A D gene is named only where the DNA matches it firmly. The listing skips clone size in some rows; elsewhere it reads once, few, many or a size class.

cdr3_aa: CASSLGTGQGPYNEQFF
cdr3_nt: TGTGCCAGCAGCTTGGGAACGGGACAGGGACCCTACAATGAGCAGTTCTTC
v_call: TRBV11-2
j_call: TRBJ2-1
clone_size: -
d_call: TRBD1

cdr3_aa: CASSVGLSTDTQYF
cdr3_nt: TGTGCCAGCAGTGTGGGGCTGAGCACAGATACGCAGTATTTT
v_call: TRBV27
j_call: TRBJ2-3
clone_size: -
d_call: -

cdr3_aa: CASSGAGRSNQPQHF
cdr3_nt: TGTGCCAGTAGTGGGGCGGGCAGGAGCAATCAGCCCCAGCATTTT
v_call: TRBV19
j_call: TRBJ1-5
clone_size: -
d_call: -

cdr3_aa: CASSLSSGRAGGELFF
cdr3_nt: TGTGCCAGCAGCTTATCTAGCGGGAGGGCCGGCGGGGAGCTGTTTTTT
v_call: TRBV13
j_call: TRBJ2-2
clone_size: once
d_call: TRBD2

cdr3_aa: CASSLIMGGEAFF
cdr3_nt: TGTGCCAGCAGTCTCATTATGGGTGGTGAAGCTTTCTTT
v_call: TRBV27
j_call: TRBJ1-1
clone_size: few
d_call: -

cdr3_aa: CASSPRDRERYGYTF
cdr3_nt: TGTGCCAGCAGCCCCCGGGACAGGGAGCGGTATGGCTACACCTTC
v_call: TRBV9
j_call: TRBJ1-2
clone_size: -
d_call: TRBD1

cdr3_aa: CASSQGTGPNEQFF
cdr3_nt: TGCGCCAGCAGCCAAGGGACAGGGCCCAATGAGCAGTTCTTC
v_call: TRBV4-3
j_call: TRBJ2-1
clone_size: -
d_call: TRBD1

cdr3_aa: CASRSSQGMNTEAFF
cdr3_nt: TGTGCCAGCAGGTCTTCACAGGGGATGAACACTGAAGCTTTCTTT
v_call: TRBV7-8
j_call: TRBJ1-1
clone_size: -
d_call: TRBD1

cdr3_aa: CASSLAAGTHEYF
cdr3_nt: TGTGCCAGCAGTTTAGCGGCCGGGACACACGAGTACTTC
v_call: TRBV27
j_call: TRBJ2-7
clone_size: -
d_call: -

cdr3_aa: CASSYGFGGIDEKLFF
cdr3_nt: TGTGCCAGCAGTTACGGTTTTGGGGGTATTGATGAAAAACTGTTTTTT
v_call: TRBV6-5
j_call: TRBJ1-4
clone_size: -
d_call: -

cdr3_aa: CSVEGARVYEQYF
cdr3_nt: TGCAGCGTTGAAGGCGCCAGGGTCTACGAGCAGTACTTC
v_call: TRBV29-1
j_call: TRBJ2-7
clone_size: -
d_call: -

cdr3_aa: CASSDLDSSQETQYF
cdr3_nt: TGTGCCAGCAGTGATTTGGACAGCTCGCAAGAGACCCAGTACTTC
v_call: TRBV6-1
j_call: TRBJ2-5
clone_size: -
d_call: -

cdr3_aa: CSAGSRGETQYF
cdr3_nt: TGCAGCGCCGGATCTCGGGGAGAGACCCAGTACTTC
v_call: TRBV29-1
j_call: TRBJ2-5
clone_size: -
d_call: -

cdr3_aa: CASSSLGGPVNQPQHF
cdr3_nt: TGTGCCAGCAGCTCCCTGGGGGGCCCAGTCAATCAGCCCCAGCATTTT
v_call: TRBV7-9
j_call: TRBJ1-5
clone_size: -
d_call: -

cdr3_aa: CASSQVNVAGQPQHF
cdr3_nt: TGCGCCAGCAGCCAAGTTAACGTCGCGGGTCAGCCCCAGCATTTT
v_call: TRBV4-1
j_call: TRBJ1-5
clone_size: -
d_call: -

cdr3_aa: CASSLRGRETQYF
cdr3_nt: TGTGCCAGCAGCTTAAGGGGGCGGGAGACCCAGTACTTC
v_call: TRBV13
j_call: TRBJ2-5
clone_size: -
d_call: TRBD1

cdr3_aa: CASSPSPGRSYQETQYF
cdr3_nt: TGTGCCAGCAGCCCCTCTCCAGGGCGATCTTACCAAGAGACCCAGTACTTC
v_call: TRBV13
j_call: TRBJ2-5
clone_size: -
d_call: -

cdr3_aa: CASSKEGRGHNTGELFF
cdr3_nt: TGTGCCAGCAGCAAAGAAGGTAGGGGTCATAACACCGGGGAGCTGTTTTTT
v_call: TRBV21-1
j_call: TRBJ2-2
clone_size: -
d_call: -

cdr3_aa: CASSFSGQYEQYF
cdr3_nt: TGTGCCAGCAGCTTCTCCGGACAGTACGAGCAGTACTTC
v_call: TRBV11-2
j_call: TRBJ2-7
clone_size: -
d_call: -

cdr3_aa: CASKIYGTGGHPSGELFF
cdr3_nt: TGTGCCAGCAAAATATACGGGACAGGGGGACACCCTAGCGGGGAGCTGTTTTTT
v_call: TRBV28
j_call: TRBJ2-2
clone_size: -
d_call: TRBD1

cdr3_aa: CAWSVGTASSYEQYF
cdr3_nt: TGTGCCTGGAGTGTAGGGACGGCAAGCTCCTACGAGCAGTACTTC
v_call: TRBV30
j_call: TRBJ2-7
clone_size: -
d_call: -

cdr3_aa: CASSVAWVAPSGANVLTF
cdr3_nt: TGTGCCAGCAGCGTAGCTTGGGTCGCCCCCTCTGGGGCCAACGTCCTGACTTTC
v_call: TRBV9
j_call: TRBJ2-6
clone_size: -
d_call: -

cdr3_aa: CASSIGGATDTQYF
cdr3_nt: TGTGCCAGCAGCATCGGGGGGGCCACAGATACGCAGTATTTT
v_call: TRBV9
j_call: TRBJ2-3
clone_size: -
d_call: TRBD2

cdr3_aa: CASSPLAGGPRFF
cdr3_nt: TGTGCCAGTAGTCCGCTAGCGGGAGGGCCTCGGTTCTTC
v_call: TRBV19
j_call: TRBJ2-1
clone_size: -
d_call: TRBD2

cdr3_aa: CASSVGGLVGEQYF
cdr3_nt: TGTGCCAGCAGCGTAGGGGGACTAGTGGGCGAGCAGTACTTC
v_call: TRBV25-1
j_call: TRBJ2-7
clone_size: once
d_call: TRBD2

cdr3_aa: CASSLSDRGENEKLFF
cdr3_nt: TGTGCCAGCAGTTTGTCCGACAGGGGCGAGAATGAAAAACTGTTTTTT
v_call: TRBV28
j_call: TRBJ1-4
clone_size: -
d_call: TRBD1

cdr3_aa: CASSQRGQAPYEQYF
cdr3_nt: TGTGCCAGCAGCCAAAGGGGACAGGCCCCCTACGAGCAGTACTTC
v_call: TRBV7-6
j_call: TRBJ2-7
clone_size: -
d_call: TRBD1

cdr3_aa: CASSQGDSSYEQYF
cdr3_nt: TGCGCCAGCAGCCAAGGGGATTCCTCCTACGAGCAGTACTTC
v_call: TRBV5-1
j_call: TRBJ2-7
clone_size: -
d_call: -

cdr3_aa: CASSQDPRPNTEAFF
cdr3_nt: TGCGCCAGCAGCCAAGATCCCCGCCCGAACACTGAAGCTTTCTTT
v_call: TRBV4-1
j_call: TRBJ1-1
clone_size: -
d_call: -

cdr3_aa: CATSMRRDNDEQYF
cdr3_nt: TGTGCCACCAGCATGCGGCGGGATAACGACGAGCAGTACTTC
v_call: TRBV15
j_call: TRBJ2-7
clone_size: once
d_call: -

cdr3_aa: CASSPAGSSYEQYF
cdr3_nt: TGTGCCAGCAGCCCCGCCGGGTCCTCCTACGAGCAGTACTTC
v_call: TRBV7-8
j_call: TRBJ2-7
clone_size: -
d_call: -

cdr3_aa: CASSWGVRADTQYF
cdr3_nt: TGTGCCAGCAGTTGGGGGGTCCGGGCAGATACGCAGTATTTT
v_call: TRBV6-5
j_call: TRBJ2-3
clone_size: -
d_call: -

cdr3_aa: CSVAGGYEQYF
cdr3_nt: TGCAGCGTCGCAGGGGGCTACGAGCAGTACTTC
v_call: TRBV29-1
j_call: TRBJ2-7
clone_size: -
d_call: TRBD1

cdr3_aa: CASSLNRGFSYNEQFF
cdr3_nt: TGTGCCAGCAGTTTAAACCGGGGTTTCTCCTACAATGAGCAGTTCTTC
v_call: TRBV28
j_call: TRBJ2-1
clone_size: -
d_call: -

cdr3_aa: CASSETGRTWSYNEQFF
cdr3_nt: TGTGCCAGCAGCGAGACAGGGAGGACCTGGTCCTACAATGAGCAGTTCTTC
v_call: TRBV9
j_call: TRBJ2-1
clone_size: -
d_call: -

cdr3_aa: CASNEQGSSYEQYF
cdr3_nt: TGTGCCAGCAACGAACAGGGTAGCTCCTACGAGCAGTACTTC
v_call: TRBV9
j_call: TRBJ2-7
clone_size: -
d_call: -

cdr3_aa: CASSFGGPQETQYF
cdr3_nt: TGTGCCAGCAGTTTTGGCGGTCCCCAAGAGACCCAGTACTTC
v_call: TRBV28
j_call: TRBJ2-5
clone_size: once
d_call: -

cdr3_aa: CASSPYTNQPQHF
cdr3_nt: TGTGCCAGCAGCCCCTATACCAATCAGCCCCAGCATTTT
v_call: TRBV9
j_call: TRBJ1-5
clone_size: -
d_call: -

cdr3_aa: CASNPLLPGDGYTF
cdr3_nt: TGTGCCAGTAACCCTCTCCTCCCCGGGGATGGCTACACCTTC
v_call: TRBV19
j_call: TRBJ1-2
clone_size: -
d_call: -

cdr3_aa: CATRTIGGNTEAFF
cdr3_nt: TGTGCCACCCGAACGATAGGGGGGAACACTGAAGCTTTCTTT
v_call: TRBV10-3
j_call: TRBJ1-1
clone_size: -
d_call: -

cdr3_aa: CASSRYRKSGRTGELFF
cdr3_nt: TGTGCCAGCAGCCGATACAGGAAGAGCGGGAGAACCGGGGAGCTGTTTTTT
v_call: TRBV11-2
j_call: TRBJ2-2
clone_size: -
d_call: TRBD2

cdr3_aa: CASSLSVPWGTEAFF
cdr3_nt: TGTGCCAGCAGTTTAAGTGTCCCCTGGGGGACTGAAGCTTTCTTT
v_call: TRBV27
j_call: TRBJ1-1
clone_size: once
d_call: -

cdr3_aa: CASSQDWVAGGTYEQYF
cdr3_nt: TGTGCCAGCAGCCAAGATTGGGTAGCGGGAGGGACCTACGAGCAGTACTTC
v_call: TRBV4-2
j_call: TRBJ2-7
clone_size: -
d_call: TRBD2

cdr3_aa: CASSPGLPVMNTEAFF
cdr3_nt: TGCGCCAGCTCCCCTGGATTACCTGTCATGAACACTGAAGCTTTCTTT
v_call: TRBV5-1
j_call: TRBJ1-1
clone_size: -
d_call: -

cdr3_aa: CASSSLAGAGYEQFF
cdr3_nt: TGTGCCAGCAGCTCATTAGCGGGAGCGGGCTATGAGCAGTTCTTC
v_call: TRBV7-9
j_call: TRBJ2-1
clone_size: -
d_call: TRBD2